The 20 T cell receptor beta chains below come from one sample, sequenced in a study of shared clonotypes between healthy human individuals. Sequenced by immunoSEQ multiplex PCR; TCRdb stores in-frame clones only, minus some. The sample holds 2 million to 3 million clones; 93% are singletons and the top ten take approximately 0.36%. Sequenced sample: naive CD4+ T cells from PBMCs. Subset described: CD45RA+ positively selected. These receptors were taken from a man aged 18 to 30 in good health. Some clones in this sample may be carry-over from other donors' samples.

The rearrangement uses TRBV20-1 and TRBJ1-1, with a tentative D call TRBD1 (5 bases). The V gene lost 2 bases and the J gene lost 14 bases, with 15 bases spanning the gap. From germline, CDR1 is DFQATT and CDR2 SNEGSKA (reference sequence). CDR3 length: 11 amino acids. Here the CDR3 DNA reads TGCAGTGCTAGAACGAACGGGGCCAACTTCTTT. This sequence encodes CSARTNGANFF.

Regarding this clone: Within the sample, other DNA sequences also encode this same CDR3. The rearrangement links TRBV27 to TRBJ2-7, with D perhaps TRBD1 (6 bases). The germline V and J ends were trimmed by 6 bases and 4 bases, with 16 bases remaining between them. The germline CDR1 and CDR2 sequences are MNHEY and SMNVEV (reference sequence). The CDR3 has 14 amino acids. The CDR3 nucleotides are TGTGCCAGCAGGAGACTGGACAGTTATTACGAGCAGTACTTC. Translated: CASRRLDSYYEQYF.

The CDR3 is CASSLARVSSYNEQFF. DNA of the CDR3: TGTGCCAGCAGCTTAGCCCGGGTTAGCTCCTACAATGAGCAGTTCTTC. The chain employs TRBV13 and TRBJ2-1; D is uncertain. The V end lost 1 base, the J end lost 0 bases, and 10 bases lay between the germline ends. Germline CDR1 and CDR2: PRHDT and FYEKMQ (reference sequence). This CDR3 is built from 16 residues.

The V gene is TRBV7-2, the J gene TRBJ2-1, with D unclear. Trimming cost V 5 bases and J 4 bases, with 6 bases left between them. The CDR3 covers 12 residues. Germline V lookup: CDR1 SGHTA, CDR2 FQGNSA. The CDR3 region has the DNA TGTGCCAGCAGCCGCGTATACAATGAGCAGTTCTTC. Its protein product is CASSRVYNEQFF.

About this clone itself: This sample also contains other DNA sequences that code for the same CDR3. This chain links TRBV10-3 with TRBJ1-5; 12 nucleotides line up with TRBD1. Germline CDR1 and CDR2: ENHRY and SYGVKD. This CDR3 comprises 15 residues. Trimming at V came to 3 bases and at J to 7 bases, leaving 4 bases not matched to a gene. CDR3 nucleotides: TGTGCCATCAGTGACCCGGGACAGGGGGCCCAGCCCCAGCATTTT. Translation gives CAISDPGQGAQPQHF.

A note on this clone: Other DNA sequences in this specimen translate into the identical CDR3. The chain joins TRBV28 to TRBJ1-5; D is ambiguous. Germline V gene sequence: CDR1 MDHEN, CDR2 SYDVKM. This CDR3 region has 12 residues. Trimming left V 1 base short and J 7 bases short, with 5 bases between. DNA of the CDR3: TGTGCCAGCAGTTTATTTCGCCAGCCCCAGCATTTT. Amino acids: CASSLFRQPQHF.

V usage is TRBV5-1 and J usage is TRBJ2-3, with TRBD1 identical over 9 bases. V gave up 5 bases and J gave up 4 bases; unmatched junction bases: 5. This CDR3 spans 14 amino acids. In germline, CDR1 is SGHRS, CDR2 YFSETQ. The CDR3 loop reads CASRGDRAADTQYF. CDR3 nucleotide sequence: TGCGCCAGCAGGGGGGACAGGGCGGCAGATACGCAGTATTTT.

The rearrangement links TRBV5-4 to TRBJ2-3; 9 bases align to TRBD2. CDR1 is SGHNT and CDR2 is YYREEE in the germline V gene (reference sequence). With V trimmed by 7 bases and J by 6 bases, 15 bases remained unmatched. This CDR3 comprises 16 residues. CDR3 in amino acids: CASRRAGGLFGDTQYF. Written as DNA, the CDR3 is TGTGCCAGCCGAAGAGCGGGAGGACTGTTCGGTGATACGCAGTATTTT. Looking up the rest from reference TRBV5-4 and TRBJ2-3 gives the full variable domain: ETGVTQSPTHLIKTRGQQVTLRCSSQSGHNTVSWYQQALGQGPQFIFQYYREEENGRGNFPPRFSGLQFPNYSSELNVNALELDDSALYLCASRRAGGLFGDTQYFGPGTRLTVL.

The chain is built from TRBV7-2 and TRBJ2-1, with D possibly being TRBD1 or TRBD2 (5 bases each). CDR1 is SGHTA, CDR2 FQGNSA, per germline. The CDR3 is 16 amino acids. Trimming removed 1 base from V and 0 bases from J, with 10 bases in between. CDR3 protein: CASSLVGGSSYNEQFF. For the CDR3, the DNA is TGTGCCAGCAGCTTAGTTGGGGGTAGCTCCTACAATGAGCAGTTCTTC.

The chain employs TRBV27 and TRBJ1-5, with unresolved D. The V gene lost 5 bases and the J gene lost 1 base, with 18 bases spanning the gap. This CDR3 spans 17 amino acids. CDR1 is MNHEY, CDR2 SMNVEV, per germline (reference sequence). The CDR3, as DNA: TGTGCCAGCAGTCCAGCCCACACCGCTCGGAGCAATCAGCCCCAGCATTTT. This translates into CASSPAHTARSNQPQHF.

The CDR3 DNA sequence: TGTGCCAGCCGAAACCCGGGGGCGTATGAGCAGTTCTTC. Amino acid sequence: CASRNPGAYEQFF. The gene calls are TRBV27 and TRBJ2-1; D possibly matches TRBD1 or TRBD2 (6 bases each). This CDR3 spans 13 amino acids. Germline V gene data show CDR1 as MNHEY and CDR2 as SMNVEV (reference sequence). Trimming pared 8 bases from V and 8 bases from J, leaving 16 bases between.

This chain links TRBV2 with TRBJ2-7; weak D call: TRBD1 (6 bases). Trimming shortened V by 6 bases and J by 3 bases, and 12 bases separated the two germline ends. Per the germline V gene, CDR1 is SNHLY and CDR2 is FYNNEI. CDR3 length: 13 residues. The CDR3 nucleotides read TGTGCCAGCAGCCAACAGGGTTTCTACGAGCAGTACTTC. It yields the protein CASSQQGFYEQYF. Full variable domain (missing parts from reference TRBV2 and TRBJ2-7): EPEVTQTPSHQVTQMGQEVILRCVPISNHLYFYWYRQILGQKVEFLVSFYNNEISEKSEIFDDQFSVERPDGSNFTLKIRSTKLEDSAMYFCASSQQGFYEQYFGPGTRLTVT.

V usage is TRBV30 and J usage is TRBJ2-1; TRBD1 matches at 8 bases. There are 10 residues in the CDR3. Trimming at V came to 6 bases and at J to 13 bases, leaving 5 bases not matched to a gene. Germline V gene data show CDR1 as GTSNPN and CDR2 as SVGIG (reference sequence). The CDR3 reads CACTDRGQFF. CDR3 sequence (DNA): TGTGCCTGCACTGACAGGGGCCAGTTCTTC. The full variable domain, in which reference TRBV30 and TRBJ2-1 provide the parts outside the CDR3, is SQTIHQWPATLVQPVGSPLSLECTVEGTSNPNLYWYRQAAGRGLQLLFYSVGIGQISSEVPQNLSASRPQDRQFILSSKKLLLSDSGFYLCACTDRGQFFGPGTRLTVL.

As to this clone: Other DNA sequences in the same sample also yield this CDR3. The chain has TRBV18 and TRBJ2-3; 8 bases map to TRBD2. Trimming removed 3 bases from V and 4 bases from J; junction bases left unmatched: 0. Germline V gene data show CDR1 as KGHSH and CDR2 as LQKENI. The length of the CDR3 is 13 residues. The CDR3 DNA follows: TGTGCCAGCTCACCCGGGGGGGCAGATACGCAGTATTTT. Translated, it gives CASSPGGADTQYF.

This chain's CDR3 is CASSLGPGSYNEQFF. The CDR3 DNA is TGTGCCAGCAGCTTAGGTCCAGGCTCCTACAATGAGCAGTTCTTC. The rearrangement joins TRBV7-9 to TRBJ2-1; D is ambiguous. Germline lookup yields CDR1 SEHNR and CDR2 FQNEAQ (reference sequence). V lost 1 base, J lost 0 bases, and 7 bases lay in between. This CDR3 contains 15 residues.

J is TRBJ2-1 and V is TRBV2, with D possibly being TRBD1 or TRBD2 (5 bases each). V lost 9 bases and J lost 6, with 21 bases in between. The V gene's germline CDR1 is SNHLY and CDR2 FYNNEI. CDR3 size: 15 residues. CDR3 sequence (DNA): TGTGCCAGTGAGGGTGCAGGGTTGGTTTTCAATGAGCAGTTCTTC. It translates to CASEGAGLVFNEQFF.

The rearrangement uses TRBV5-7 and TRBJ1-2; 7 nucleotides line up with TRBD1. TRBV5-7 falls under the ORF class, with uncertain function. Trimming took 0 bases from V and 4 from J; bases not matched to a gene: 9. The CDR3 is 16 amino acids. The CDR3 protein is CASSLARDSKTYGYTF. The DNA of the CDR3 is TGTGCCAGCAGCTTGGCCCGGGACAGCAAAACCTATGGCTACACCTTC.

The sample holds one count of this clone. The chain uses TRBV5-1 and TRBJ2-7, with D tentatively TRBD2 (6 bases). Germline V gene data show CDR1 as SGHRS and CDR2 as YFSETQ. Trimming took off 10 bases at V and 3 bases at J, with 17 bases between the two ends. This CDR3 region has 13 residues. Written as DNA, the CDR3 is TGCGCCCCCCCCGGAGGGGTCCTCTACGAGCAGTACTTC. Its translation is CAPPGGVLYEQYF.

The chain carries TRBV4-1 and TRBJ2-3, with 14 bases aligning to TRBD2. J gave up 4 bases and V 4 bases, and 4 bases lay outside the gene matches. This CDR3 comprises 16 residues. CDR1 and CDR2 (germline): MGHRA, YSYEKL. DNA for the CDR3: TGCGCCAGCAGCCCTACGACTAGCGGGAGGGCAGATACGCAGTATTTT. Amino acids: CASSPTTSGRADTQYF.

This CDR3 reads CASSLSPPGQGYEQYF. CDR3 nucleotides: TGCGCCAGCAGCCTATCACCCCCGGGACAGGGGTACGAGCAGTACTTC. V gene TRBV5-1 combines with J gene TRBJ2-7, with 10 bases fitting TRBD1. CDR3 length: 16 amino acids. The germline V gene has CDR1 SGHRS and CDR2 YFSETQ. V lost 4 bases and J lost 4; bases outside the gene matches: 11. Together with reference TRBV5-1 and TRBJ2-7, the CDR3 gives the full variable domain: KAGVTQTPRYLIKTRGQQVTLSCSPISGHRSVSWYQQTPGQGLQFLFEYFSETQRNKGNFPGRFSGRQFSNSRSEMNVSTLELGDSALYLCASSLSPPGQGYEQYFGPGTRLTVT.